These T cell receptor beta chains were read from a single sample in a study of blood T cell repertoires in COVID-19. Clones were read by immunoSEQ multiplex PCR, and TCRdb kept only the in-frame ones, dropping some. The sample lists fewer than 200,000 clones, about four fifths occurring once. Sequenced sample: peripheral blood. The receptors derive from a man between 35 and 55 years old who had recovered from COVID-19. The CDR3 runs from the conserved cysteine through the conserved F or W. The D gene is left open where the match is weak. Clone size is shown for a subset of rows, as once, few, many or a class of expanded clone.

D,V,length,size,J,DNA,CDR3
.,TRBV7-2,14,few,TRBJ2-1,TGTGCCAGCAGCGTCGTGGAGGGCCCAAATGAGCAGTTCTTC,CASSVVEGPNEQFF
.,TRBV14,13,few,TRBJ1-6,TGTGCCGTCCGCAGCTCCTATAATTCACCCCTCCACTTT,CAVRSSYNSPLHF
.,TRBV28,16,.,TRBJ1-5,TGTGCCAGCAGTTCATCGACAGGTTTCTACAATCAGCCCCAGCATTTT,CASSSSTGFYNQPQHF
.,TRBV15,15,.,TRBJ2-1,TGTGCCACCAGCAGAGCTGAGGCGGGTGGGCTTGAGCAGTTCTTC,CATSRAEAGGLEQFF
.,TRBV18,15,.,TRBJ2-1,TGTGCCAGCTCACCACCGGGACACTCCTACAATGAGCAGTTCTTC,CASSPPGHSYNEQFF
.,TRBV21-1,20,.,TRBJ2-5,TGTGCCAGCAGCAAAACAATACCCACTCCTGACTACGGGAACCAAGAGACCCAGTACTTC,CASSKTIPTPDYGNQETQYF
TRBD1,TRBV9,14,.,TRBJ1-4,TGTGCCAGCAGCGTAGATTGGACAGGCGAAAAACTGTTTTTT,CASSVDWTGEKLFF
.,TRBV28,14,.,TRBJ2-6,TGTGCCAGCAGTCGGGTGCACGGGGCCAACGTCCTGACTTTC,CASSRVHGANVLTF
.,TRBV7-2,13,.,TRBJ2-3,TGTGCCAGCAGCTCAGGACAGTCAGATACGCAGTATTTT,CASSSGQSDTQYF
.,TRBV10-3,13,.,TRBJ1-2,TGTGCCATCAAATACAGGGTAGTGGATGGCTACACCTTC,CAIKYRVVDGYTF
.,TRBV7-8,17,.,TRBJ1-3,TGTGCCAGCAGCTTAGTTCTGGGGGCGTCGGCTGGAAACACCATATATTTT,CASSLVLGASAGNTIYF
TRBD1,TRBV3-1/TRBV3-2,14,.,TRBJ2-7,TGTGCCAGCAGCCGTTTCGGACAGGGTGACGAGCAGTACTTC,CASSRFGQGDEQYF
.,TRBV4-3,17,.,TRBJ2-3,TGCGCCAGCAGCGGGGGGTTACCTAGCAGGTACACAGATACGCAGTATTTT,CASSGGLPSRYTDTQYF